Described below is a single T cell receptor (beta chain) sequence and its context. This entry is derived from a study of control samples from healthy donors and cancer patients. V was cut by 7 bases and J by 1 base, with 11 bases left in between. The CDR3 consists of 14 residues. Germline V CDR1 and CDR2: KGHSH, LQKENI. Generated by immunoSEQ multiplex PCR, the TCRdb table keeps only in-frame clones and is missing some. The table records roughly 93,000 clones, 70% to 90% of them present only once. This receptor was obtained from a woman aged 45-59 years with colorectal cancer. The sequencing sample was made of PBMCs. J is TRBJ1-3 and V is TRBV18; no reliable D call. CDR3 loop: CASLGLRSGNTIYF. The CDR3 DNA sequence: TGTGCCAGCTTAGGACTACGATCTGGAAACACCATATATTTT.